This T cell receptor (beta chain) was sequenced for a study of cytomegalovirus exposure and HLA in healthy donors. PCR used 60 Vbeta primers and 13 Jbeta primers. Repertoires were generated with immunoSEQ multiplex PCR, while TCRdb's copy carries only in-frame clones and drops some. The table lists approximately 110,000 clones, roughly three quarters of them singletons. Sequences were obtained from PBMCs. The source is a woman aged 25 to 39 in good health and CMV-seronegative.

The CDR3 bases are TGTGCCAGCAGGTCCGGGACAGGGAGTTCACCCCTCCACTTT. As protein: CASRSGTGSSPLHF. The chain has TRBV7-6 and TRBJ1-6; TRBD1 matches at 9 bases. The trim removed 6 bases at V and 9 bases at J, leaving 6 bases unmatched. This CDR3 has 14 amino acids. Germline CDR1 is SGHVS and CDR2 is FNYEAQ.